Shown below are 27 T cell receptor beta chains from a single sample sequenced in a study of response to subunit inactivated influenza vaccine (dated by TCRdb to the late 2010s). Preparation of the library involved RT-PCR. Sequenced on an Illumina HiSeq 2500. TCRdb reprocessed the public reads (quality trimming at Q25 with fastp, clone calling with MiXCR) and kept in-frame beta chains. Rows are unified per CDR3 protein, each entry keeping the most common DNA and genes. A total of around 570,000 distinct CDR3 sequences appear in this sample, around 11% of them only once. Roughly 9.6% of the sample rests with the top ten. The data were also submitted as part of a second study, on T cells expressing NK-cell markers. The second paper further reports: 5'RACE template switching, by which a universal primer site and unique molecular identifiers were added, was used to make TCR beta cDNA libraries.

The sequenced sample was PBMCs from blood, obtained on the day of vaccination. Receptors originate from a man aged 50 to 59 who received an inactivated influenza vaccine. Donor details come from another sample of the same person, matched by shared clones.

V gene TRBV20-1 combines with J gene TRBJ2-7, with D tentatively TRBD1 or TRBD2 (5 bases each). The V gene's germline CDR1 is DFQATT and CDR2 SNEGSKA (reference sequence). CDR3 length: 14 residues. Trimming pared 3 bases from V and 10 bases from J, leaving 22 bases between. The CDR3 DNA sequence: TGCAGTGCTAGGGGACCTAGTGGCGGGCTTGGTCAGTACTTC. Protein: CSARGPSGGLGQYF.

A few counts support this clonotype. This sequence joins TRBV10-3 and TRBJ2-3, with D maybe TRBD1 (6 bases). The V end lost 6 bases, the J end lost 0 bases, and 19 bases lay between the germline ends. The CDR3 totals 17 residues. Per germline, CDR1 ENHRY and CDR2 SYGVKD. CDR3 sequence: CAISPILRGGSTDTQYF. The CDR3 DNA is TGTGCCATCAGCCCCATCCTCAGGGGCGGGAGCACAGATACGCAGTATTTT.

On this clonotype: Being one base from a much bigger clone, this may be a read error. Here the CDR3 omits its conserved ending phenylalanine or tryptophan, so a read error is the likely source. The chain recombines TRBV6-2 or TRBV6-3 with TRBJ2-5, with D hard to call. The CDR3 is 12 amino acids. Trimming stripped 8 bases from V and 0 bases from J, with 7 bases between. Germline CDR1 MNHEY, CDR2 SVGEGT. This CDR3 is CASGQNQETQYS. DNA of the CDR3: TGTGCCAGCGGGCAGAACCAAGAGACCCAGTACTCC.

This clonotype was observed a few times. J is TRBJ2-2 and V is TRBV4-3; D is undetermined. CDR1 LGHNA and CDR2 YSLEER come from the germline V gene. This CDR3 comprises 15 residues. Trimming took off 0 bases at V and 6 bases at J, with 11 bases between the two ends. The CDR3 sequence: CASSQDLWGSGELFF. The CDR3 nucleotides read TGCGCCAGCAGCCAAGATCTATGGGGATCCGGGGAGCTGTTTTTT.

The CDR3, as DNA: TGTGCCAGCAGAGTAAGACAGGGCTACACTGAAGCTTTCTTT. Residues: CASRVRQGYTEAFF. The V gene is TRBV6-2 or TRBV6-3, the J gene TRBJ1-1, with TRBD1 matching over 7 bases. CDR1 is MNHEY and CDR2 is SVGEGT in the germline V gene. Trimming cost V 6 bases and J 3 bases; bases outside gene matches: 7. The CDR3 sequence is 14 residues long.

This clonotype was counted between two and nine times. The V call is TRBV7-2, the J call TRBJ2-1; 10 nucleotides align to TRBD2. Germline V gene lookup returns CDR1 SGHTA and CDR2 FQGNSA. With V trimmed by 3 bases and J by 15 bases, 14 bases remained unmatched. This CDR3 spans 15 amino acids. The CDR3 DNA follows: TGTGCCAGCAGCTTTCGGACTAGCGGACCCCAGGTGGCGTTCTTC. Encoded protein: CASSFRTSGPQVAFF.

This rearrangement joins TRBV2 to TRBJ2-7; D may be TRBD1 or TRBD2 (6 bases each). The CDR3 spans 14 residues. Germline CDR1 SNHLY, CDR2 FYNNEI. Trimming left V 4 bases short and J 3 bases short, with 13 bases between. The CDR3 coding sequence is TGTGCCAGCAGTGCCGGCCGGGGGCGCTACGAGCAGTACTTC. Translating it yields CASSAGRGRYEQYF.

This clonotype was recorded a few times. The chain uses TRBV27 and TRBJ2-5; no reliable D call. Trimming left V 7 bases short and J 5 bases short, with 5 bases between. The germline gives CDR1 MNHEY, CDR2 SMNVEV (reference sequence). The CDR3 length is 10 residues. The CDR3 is CASIRETQYF. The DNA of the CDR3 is TGTGCCAGCATACGGGAGACCCAGTACTTC.

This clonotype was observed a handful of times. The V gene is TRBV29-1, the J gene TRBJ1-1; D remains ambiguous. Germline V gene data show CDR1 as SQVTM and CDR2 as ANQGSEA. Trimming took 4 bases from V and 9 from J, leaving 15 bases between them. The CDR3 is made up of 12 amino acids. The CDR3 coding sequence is TGCAGCGTTGGTTTTGACCCCCGGCAAGCTTTCTTT. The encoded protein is CSVGFDPRQAFF.

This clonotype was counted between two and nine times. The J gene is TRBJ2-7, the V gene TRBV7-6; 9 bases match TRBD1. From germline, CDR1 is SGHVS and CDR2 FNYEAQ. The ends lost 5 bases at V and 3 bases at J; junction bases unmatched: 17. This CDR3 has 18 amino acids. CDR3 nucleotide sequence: TGTGCCAGCAGCCCCGGGACAGGGTATGACCTATTGCACTACGAGCAGTACTTC. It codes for CASSPGTGYDLLHYEQYF.

The CDR3 reads CASTPTGLAVYNEQFF. The CDR3 DNA sequence: TGTGCCAGCACACCAACGGGACTAGCGGTTTACAATGAGCAGTTCTTC. This sequence joins TRBV2 and TRBJ2-1; 11 bases match TRBD2. With V trimmed by 7 bases and J by 4 bases, 9 bases remained unmatched. CDR1 and CDR2 (germline): SNHLY, FYNNEI. This CDR3 is built from 16 residues.

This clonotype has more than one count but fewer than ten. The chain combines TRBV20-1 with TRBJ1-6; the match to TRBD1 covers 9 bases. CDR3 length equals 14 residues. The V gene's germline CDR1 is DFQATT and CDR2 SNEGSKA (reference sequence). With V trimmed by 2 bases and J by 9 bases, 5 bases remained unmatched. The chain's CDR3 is CSARTGTGSSPLHF. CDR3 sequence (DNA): TGCAGTGCTAGAACCGGGACAGGGAGTTCACCCCTCCACTTT.

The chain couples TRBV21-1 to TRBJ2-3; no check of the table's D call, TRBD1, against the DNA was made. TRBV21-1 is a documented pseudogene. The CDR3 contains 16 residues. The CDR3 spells CASSKIGGGKTDTQYF. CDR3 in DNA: TGTGCCAGCAGCAAAATTGGGGGGGGCAAGACAGATACGCAGTATTTT.

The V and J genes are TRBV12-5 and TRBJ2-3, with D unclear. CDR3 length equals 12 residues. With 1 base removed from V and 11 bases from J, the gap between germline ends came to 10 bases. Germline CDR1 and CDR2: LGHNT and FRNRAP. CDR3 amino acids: CASGLGPHEQYF. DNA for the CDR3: TGTGCTAGTGGTTTGGGCCCACACGAGCAGTATTTT.

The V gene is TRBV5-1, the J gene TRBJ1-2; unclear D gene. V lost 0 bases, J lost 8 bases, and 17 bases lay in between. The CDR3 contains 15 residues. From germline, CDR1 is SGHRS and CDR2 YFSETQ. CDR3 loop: CASSLAQSQRAGYTF. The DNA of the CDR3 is TGCGCCAGCAGCTTGGCCCAGTCACAGCGTGCGGGCTACACCTTC.

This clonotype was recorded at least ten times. The CDR3 here is CASSLGQGLPEAFF. DNA of the CDR3: TGTGCCAGCAGCTTAGGACAGGGTCTCCCTGAAGCTTTCTTT. The chain combines TRBV5-5 with TRBJ1-1; TRBD1 agrees at 8 bases. The CDR3 is 14 residues long. Trimming cost V 2 bases and J 6 bases; bases outside gene matches: 6. Germline V lookup: CDR1 SGHKS, CDR2 YYEKEE (reference sequence).

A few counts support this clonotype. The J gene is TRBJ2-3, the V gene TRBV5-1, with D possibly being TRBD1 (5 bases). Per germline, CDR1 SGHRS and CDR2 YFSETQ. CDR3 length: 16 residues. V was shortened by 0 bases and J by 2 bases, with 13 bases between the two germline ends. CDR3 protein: CASSLVVPRATDTQYF. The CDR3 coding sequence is TGCGCCAGCAGCTTGGTCGTTCCCAGGGCCACAGATACGCAGTATTTT.

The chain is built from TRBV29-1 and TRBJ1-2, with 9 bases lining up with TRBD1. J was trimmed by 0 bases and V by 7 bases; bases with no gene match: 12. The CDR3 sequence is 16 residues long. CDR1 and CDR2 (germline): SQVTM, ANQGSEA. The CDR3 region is CSGLDPGQGTNYGYTF. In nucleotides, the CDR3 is TGCAGCGGACTGGACCCGGGACAGGGAACTAACTATGGCTACACCTTC.

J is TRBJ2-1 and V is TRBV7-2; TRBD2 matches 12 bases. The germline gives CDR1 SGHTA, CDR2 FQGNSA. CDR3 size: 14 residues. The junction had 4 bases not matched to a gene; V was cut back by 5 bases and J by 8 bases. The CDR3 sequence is CASSPTSGSYEQFF. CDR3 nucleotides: TGTGCCAGCAGCCCGACTAGCGGGAGCTATGAGCAGTTCTTC.

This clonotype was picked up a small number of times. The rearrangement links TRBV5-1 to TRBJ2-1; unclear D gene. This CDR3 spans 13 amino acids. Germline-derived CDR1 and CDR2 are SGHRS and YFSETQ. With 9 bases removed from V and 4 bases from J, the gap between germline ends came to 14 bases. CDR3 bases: TGCGCCACCCGAGTCGACCCATACAATGAGCAGTTCTTC. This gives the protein CATRVDPYNEQFF.

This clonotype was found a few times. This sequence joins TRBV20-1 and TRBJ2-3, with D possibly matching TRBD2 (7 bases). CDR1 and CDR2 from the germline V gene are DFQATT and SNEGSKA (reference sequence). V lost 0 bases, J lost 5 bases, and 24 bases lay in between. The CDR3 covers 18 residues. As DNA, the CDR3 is TGCAGTGCTAGAGATCTTGGGGGGAGGGGGATATCTGGAGATACGCAGTATTTT. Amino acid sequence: CSARDLGGRGISGDTQYF.

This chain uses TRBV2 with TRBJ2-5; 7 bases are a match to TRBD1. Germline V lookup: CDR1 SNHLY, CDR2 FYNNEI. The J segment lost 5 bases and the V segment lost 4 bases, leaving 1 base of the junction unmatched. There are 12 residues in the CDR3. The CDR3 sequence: CASSVRGETQYF. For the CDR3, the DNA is TGTGCCAGCAGTGTCAGGGGGGAGACCCAGTACTTC.

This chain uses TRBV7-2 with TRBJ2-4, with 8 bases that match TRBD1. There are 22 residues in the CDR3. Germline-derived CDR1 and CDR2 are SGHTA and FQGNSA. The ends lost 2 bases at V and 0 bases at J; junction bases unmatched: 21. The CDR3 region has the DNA TGTGCCAGCAGCTTATCGGGCCCCCCCGGGACAGGCCTACTTCTAGCCAAAAACATTCAGTACTTC. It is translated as CASSLSGPPGTGLLLAKNIQYF.

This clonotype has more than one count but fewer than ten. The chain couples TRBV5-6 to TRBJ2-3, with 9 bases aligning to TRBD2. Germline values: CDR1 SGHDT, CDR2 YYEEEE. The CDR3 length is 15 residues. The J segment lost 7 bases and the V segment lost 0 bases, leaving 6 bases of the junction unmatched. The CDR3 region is CASSLDGGGANTQYF. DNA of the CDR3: TGTGCCAGCAGCTTGGACGGCGGGGGGGCAAATACGCAGTATTTT.

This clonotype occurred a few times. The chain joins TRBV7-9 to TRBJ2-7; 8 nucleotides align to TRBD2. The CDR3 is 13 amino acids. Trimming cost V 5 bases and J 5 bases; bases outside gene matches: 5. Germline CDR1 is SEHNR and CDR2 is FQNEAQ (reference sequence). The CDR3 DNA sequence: TGTGCCAGCAGCCACGGGGGGGCCAACGAGCAGTACTTC. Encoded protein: CASSHGGANEQYF.

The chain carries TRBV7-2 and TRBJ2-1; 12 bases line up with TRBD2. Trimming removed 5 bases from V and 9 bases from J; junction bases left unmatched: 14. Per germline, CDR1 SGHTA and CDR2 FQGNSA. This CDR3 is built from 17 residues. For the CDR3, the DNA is TGTGCCAGCAGCCCCATCGGGGCGTCTAGCGGGGGGGGTGAGCAGTTCTTC. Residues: CASSPIGASSGGGEQFF.

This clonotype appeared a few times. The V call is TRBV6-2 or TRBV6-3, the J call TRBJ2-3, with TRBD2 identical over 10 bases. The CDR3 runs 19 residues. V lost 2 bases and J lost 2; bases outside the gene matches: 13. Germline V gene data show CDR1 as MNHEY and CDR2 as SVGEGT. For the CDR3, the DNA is TGTGCCAGCAGTTACAGGGCTAGCGGGAGAGGGGGTTTCACAGATACGCAGTATTTT. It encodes CASSYRASGRGGFTDTQYF.